This T cell receptor (beta chain) was profiled in a study of blood T cell repertoires in COVID-19. Study overall: The study drew acute and convalescent COVID-19 samples from the United States, Italy and Spain.

In the original processing: Reference gene primer amplification in the assay estimated nucleated cell counts. This table comes from immunoSEQ multiplex PCR, and its TCRdb copy is limited to in-frame clones, with some not included. The D gene and trimming were derived from the DNA, and the V and J assignments and clone size from that table. Of 70,000 to 90,000 clones listed, around 76% are singletons. Trimming took off 7 bases at V and 2 bases at J, with 11 bases between the two ends. Per germline, CDR1 MNHEY and CDR2 SVGAGI. CDR3 size: 13 residues. This chain joins TRBV6-5 and TRBJ1-1, with D possibly matching TRBD1 (5 bases). Sequenced input: peripheral blood. The receptor comes from a human donor in a cohort sampled during active COVID-19. The CDR3 DNA reads as TGTGCCAGCAAGGTAGGGGCTAACACTGAAGCTTTCTTT. It specifies CASKVGANTEAFF.